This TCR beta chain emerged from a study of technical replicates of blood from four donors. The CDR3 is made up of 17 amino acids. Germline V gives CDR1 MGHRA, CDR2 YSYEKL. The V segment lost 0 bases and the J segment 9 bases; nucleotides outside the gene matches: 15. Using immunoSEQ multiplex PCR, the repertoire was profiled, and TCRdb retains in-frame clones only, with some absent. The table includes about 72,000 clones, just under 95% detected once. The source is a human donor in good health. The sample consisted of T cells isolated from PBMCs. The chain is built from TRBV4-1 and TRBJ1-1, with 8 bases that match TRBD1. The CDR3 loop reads CASSQDHQGAFTEKAFF. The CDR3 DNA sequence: TGCGCCAGCAGCCAAGATCACCAGGGGGCGTTTACGGAGAAAGCTTTCTTT.